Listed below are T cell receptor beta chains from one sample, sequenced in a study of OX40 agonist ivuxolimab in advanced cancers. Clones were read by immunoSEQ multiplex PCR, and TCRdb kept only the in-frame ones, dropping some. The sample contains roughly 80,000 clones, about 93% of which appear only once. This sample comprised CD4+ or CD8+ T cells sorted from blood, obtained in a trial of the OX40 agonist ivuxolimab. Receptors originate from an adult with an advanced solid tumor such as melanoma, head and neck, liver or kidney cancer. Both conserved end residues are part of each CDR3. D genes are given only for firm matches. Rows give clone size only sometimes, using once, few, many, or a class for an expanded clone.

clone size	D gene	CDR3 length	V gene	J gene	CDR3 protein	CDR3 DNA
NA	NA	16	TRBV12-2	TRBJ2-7	CASRLAGSKGCYEQYF	TGTGCAAGTCGCTTAGCGGGTTCGAAGGGGTGCTACGAGCAGTACTTC
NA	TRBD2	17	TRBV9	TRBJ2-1	CASSERGSGGTYNEQFF	TGTGCCAGCAGTGAACGGGGGAGCGGGGGCACCTACAATGAGCAGTTCTTC
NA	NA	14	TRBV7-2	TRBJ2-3	CASSLDGGEYTQYF	TGTGCCAGCAGCTTAGATGGCGGAGAATATACGCAGTATTTT
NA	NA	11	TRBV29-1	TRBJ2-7	CSGQISYEQYF	TGCAGCGGACAGATTTCCTACGAGCAGTACTTC
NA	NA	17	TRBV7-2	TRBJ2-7	CASSIVGTPGTPYEQYF	TGTGCCAGCAGCATTGTGGGGACACCCGGAACCCCCTACGAGCAGTACTTC
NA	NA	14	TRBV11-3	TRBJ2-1	CASSLGSSSNEQFF	TGTGCCAGCAGCTTAGGTTCTAGCTCGAATGAGCAGTTCTTC
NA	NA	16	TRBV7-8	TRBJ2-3	CASSSPGLTSTDTQYF	TGTGCCAGCAGCTCCCCGGGACTCACTAGCACAGATACGCAGTATTTT
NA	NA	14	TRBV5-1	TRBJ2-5	CASSLGDYQETQYF	TGCGCCAGCAGCTTGGGGGACTACCAAGAGACCCAGTACTTC
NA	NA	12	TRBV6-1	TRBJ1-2	CASSDGTYGYTF	TGTGCCAGCAGTGATGGGACTTATGGCTACACCTTC
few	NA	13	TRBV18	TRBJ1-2	CASSPGDNYGYTF	TGTGCCAGCTCACCAGGGGATAACTATGGCTACACCTTC